This T cell receptor (beta chain) emerged from a study of brain T cells in children with intractable seizures. General study points: Only CDR3 sequence similarity suggested viral specificity, without known HCMV serostatus.

Patients received at least one anti-epileptic drug before surgery. A word on this clone: Its specificity is not known.

TCRdb's copy holds only in-frame clones and misses some; the assay was immunoSEQ multiplex PCR. The sample holds roughly 110,000 clones, roughly 94% seen once. The germline V gene encodes CDR1 MNHGY and CDR2 SAAAGT. Germline trimming cut 2 bases from V and 2 bases from J; bases unmatched to any gene: 9. This CDR3 spans 17 amino acids. The origin of this receptor is a boy in the first two years of life with hemimegalencephaly and intractable seizures. This chain links TRBV6-8 with TRBJ2-3; 8 nucleotides line up with TRBD2. The material was peripheral blood, obtained at surgery. The DNA for the CDR3 is TGTGCCAGCAGTTACCCCCCCACACTAGCGGACACAGATACGCAGTATTTT. Residues: CASSYPPTLADTDTQYF.